The clone carrying this T cell receptor beta chain was found a few times. In the authors' methods: Amplification of reference gene primers was used by the study to estimate nucleated cell counts. TCRdb's copy holds only in-frame clones and misses some; the assay was immunoSEQ multiplex PCR. V and J calls plus clone size are reproduced from that table; the DNA served to infer D and trimming. The sample consists of some 110,000 clones, roughly 87% of them appearing once. The data are from a study of blood T cell repertoires in COVID-19. Study details: Samples of COVID-19 (acute and convalescent) were obtained from the United States, Italy and Spain. PBMCs, B-cell-depleted T cells, or T cells provided the cDNA or gDNA that made up the material.

Sequenced sample: peripheral blood. The source of this sequence is a human donor in a cohort sampled during active COVID-19.

This CDR3 is CASRMTPNTEAFF. The DNA of the CDR3 is TGTGCCAGCAGGATGACACCGAACACTGAAGCTTTCTTT. The chain employs TRBV3-1 (or the pseudogene TRBV3-2) and TRBJ1-1; D not resolved. The V end was cut by 6 bases, the J end by 1 base, with 9 bases between. The CDR3 sequence is 13 residues long. Germline V gene sequence: CDR1 LGHDT, CDR2 YNNKEL (reference sequence).